The clone carrying this TCR beta chain was counted a few times. The antigen is undetermined. The record originates from a study of cytomegalovirus exposure and HLA in healthy donors. Everyone who donated was a healthy bone marrow donor. Use of 60 Vbeta and 13 Jbeta primers characterized the PCR. Profiled with immunoSEQ multiplex PCR; TCRdb holds only in-frame clones, not every one. The repertoire holds 50,000 to 65,000 clones, with 70% to 75% as singletons. General observations from the study: The authors listed 180 or so TCR beta chains as cytomegalovirus-associated. A later analysis found common viral pathogens apparently linked to several of the most significant clusters.

Trimming left V 5 bases short and J 5 bases short, with 15 bases between. There are 14 residues in the CDR3. The germline CDR1 and CDR2 sequences are MNHEY and SVGAGI. The TCR sequence derives from a woman aged 25 to 45 in good health and CMV-seronegative. The J gene is TRBJ1-1, the V gene TRBV6-5; the D gene is possibly TRBD1 (6 bases). Sample: PBMCs. The DNA for the CDR3 is TGTGCCAGCAGTACATACAGGGAGAAAACTGAAGCTTTCTTT. It codes for CASSTYREKTEAFF.